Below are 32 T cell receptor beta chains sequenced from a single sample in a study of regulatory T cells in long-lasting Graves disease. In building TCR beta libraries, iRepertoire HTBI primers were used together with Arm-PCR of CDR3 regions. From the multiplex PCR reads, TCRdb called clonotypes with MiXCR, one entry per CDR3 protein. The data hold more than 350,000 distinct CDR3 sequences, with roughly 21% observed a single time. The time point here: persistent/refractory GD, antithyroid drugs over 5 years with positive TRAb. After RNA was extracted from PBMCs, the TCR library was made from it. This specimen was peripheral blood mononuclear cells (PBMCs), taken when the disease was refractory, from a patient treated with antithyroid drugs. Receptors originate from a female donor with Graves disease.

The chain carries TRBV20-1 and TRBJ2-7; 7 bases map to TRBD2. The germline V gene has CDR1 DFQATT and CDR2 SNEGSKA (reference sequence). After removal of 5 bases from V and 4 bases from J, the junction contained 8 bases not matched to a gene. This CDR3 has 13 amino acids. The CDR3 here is CSAGGVGRYEQYF. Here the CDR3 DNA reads TGCAGTGCTGGGGGGGTGGGACGGTACGAGCAGTACTTC.

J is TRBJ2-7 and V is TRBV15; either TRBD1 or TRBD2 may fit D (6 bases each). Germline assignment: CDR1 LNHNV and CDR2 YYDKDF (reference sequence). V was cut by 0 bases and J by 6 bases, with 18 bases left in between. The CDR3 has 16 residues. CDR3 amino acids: CATSRDFRGVLGEQYF. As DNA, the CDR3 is TGTGCCACCAGCAGAGACTTTAGGGGGGTTTTGGGCGAGCAGTACTTC. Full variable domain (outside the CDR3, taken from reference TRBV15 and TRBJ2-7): DAMVIQNPRYQVTQFGKPVTLSCSQTLNHNVMYWYQQKSSQAPKLLFHYYDKDFNNEADTPDNFQSRRPNTSFCFLDIRSPGLGDTAMYLCATSRDFRGVLGEQYFGPGTRLTVT.

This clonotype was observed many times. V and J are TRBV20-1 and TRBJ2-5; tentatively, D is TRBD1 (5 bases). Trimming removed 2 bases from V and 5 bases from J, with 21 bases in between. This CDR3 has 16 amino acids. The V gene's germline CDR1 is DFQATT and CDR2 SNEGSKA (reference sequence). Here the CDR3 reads CSARRIQGRSLETQYF. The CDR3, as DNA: TGCAGTGCTAGAAGGATTCAGGGAAGGAGTCTCGAGACCCAGTACTTC.

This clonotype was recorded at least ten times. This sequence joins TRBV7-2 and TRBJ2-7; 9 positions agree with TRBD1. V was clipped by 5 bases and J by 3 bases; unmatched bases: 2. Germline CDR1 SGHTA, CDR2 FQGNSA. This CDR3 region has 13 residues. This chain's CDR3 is CASSPDRGYEQYF. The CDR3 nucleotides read TGTGCCAGCAGCCCGGACAGGGGCTACGAGCAGTACTTC.

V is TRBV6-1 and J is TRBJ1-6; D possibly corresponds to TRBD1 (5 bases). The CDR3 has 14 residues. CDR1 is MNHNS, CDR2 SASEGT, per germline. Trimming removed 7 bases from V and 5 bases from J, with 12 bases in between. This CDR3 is CASKAGWDNSPLHF. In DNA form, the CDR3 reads TGTGCCAGCAAGGCAGGGTGGGATAATTCACCCCTCCACTTT.

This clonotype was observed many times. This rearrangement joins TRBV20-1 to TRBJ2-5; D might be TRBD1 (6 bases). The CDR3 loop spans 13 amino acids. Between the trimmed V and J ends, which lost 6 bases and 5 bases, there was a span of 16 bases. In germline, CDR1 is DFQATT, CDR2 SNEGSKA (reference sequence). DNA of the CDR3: TGCAGTGCCGCCGGCAGGGGCGGTGAGACCCAGTACTTC. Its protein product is CSAAGRGGETQYF.

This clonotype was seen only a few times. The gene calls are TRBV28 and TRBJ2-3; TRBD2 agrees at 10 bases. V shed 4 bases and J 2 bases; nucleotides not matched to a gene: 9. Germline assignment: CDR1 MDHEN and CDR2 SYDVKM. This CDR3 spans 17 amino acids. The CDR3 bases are TGTGCCAGCAGTTCACAGACTAGCGGGCAGATCACAGATACGCAGTATTTT. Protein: CASSSQTSGQITDTQYF. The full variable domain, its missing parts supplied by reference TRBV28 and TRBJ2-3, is DVKVTQSSRYLVKRTGEKVFLECVQDMDHENMFWYRQDPGLGLRLIYFSYDVKMKEKGDIPEGYSVSREKKERFSLILESASTNQTSMYLCASSSQTSGQITDTQYFGPGTRLTVL.

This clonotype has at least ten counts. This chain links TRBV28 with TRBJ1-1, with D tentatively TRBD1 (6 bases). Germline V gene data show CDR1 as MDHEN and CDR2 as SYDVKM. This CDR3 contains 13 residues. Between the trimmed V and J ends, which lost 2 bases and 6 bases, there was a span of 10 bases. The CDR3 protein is CASSLKQGSEAFF. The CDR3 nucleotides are TGTGCCAGCAGTTTAAAACAGGGATCTGAAGCTTTCTTT.

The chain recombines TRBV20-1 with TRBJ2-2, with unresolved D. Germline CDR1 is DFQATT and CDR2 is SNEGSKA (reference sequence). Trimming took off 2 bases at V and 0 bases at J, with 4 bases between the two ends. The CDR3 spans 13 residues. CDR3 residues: CSARFANTGELFF. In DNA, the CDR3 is TGCAGTGCTAGATTTGCGAACACCGGGGAGCTGTTTTTT.

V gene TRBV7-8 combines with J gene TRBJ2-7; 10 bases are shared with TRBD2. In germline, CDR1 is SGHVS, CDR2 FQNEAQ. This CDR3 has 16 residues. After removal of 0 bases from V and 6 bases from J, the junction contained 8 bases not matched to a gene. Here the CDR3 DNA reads TGTGCCAGCAGCTTAGCGACCCAGCGGGAGGGGGGCGAGCAGTACTTC. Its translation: CASSLATQREGGEQYF.

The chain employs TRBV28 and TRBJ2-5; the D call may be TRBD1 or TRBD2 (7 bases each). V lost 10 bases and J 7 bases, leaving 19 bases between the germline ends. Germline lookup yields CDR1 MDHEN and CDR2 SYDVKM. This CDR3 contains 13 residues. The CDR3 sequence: CAIQGGTWGTQYF. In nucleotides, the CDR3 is TGTGCCATCCAGGGGGGGACTTGGGGGACCCAGTACTTC.

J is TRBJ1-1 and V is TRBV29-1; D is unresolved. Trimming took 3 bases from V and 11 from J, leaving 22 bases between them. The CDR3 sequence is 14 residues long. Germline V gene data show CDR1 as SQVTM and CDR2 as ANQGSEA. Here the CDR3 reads CSVETRTSLPVAFF. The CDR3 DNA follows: TGCAGCGTTGAGACGCGGACCTCCCTTCCCGTCGCTTTCTTT.

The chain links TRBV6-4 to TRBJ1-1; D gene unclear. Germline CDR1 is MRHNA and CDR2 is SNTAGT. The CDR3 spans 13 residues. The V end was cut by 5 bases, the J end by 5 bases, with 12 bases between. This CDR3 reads CASSCPGETEAFF. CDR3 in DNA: TGTGCCAGCAGTTGTCCCGGAGAGACTGAAGCTTTCTTT.

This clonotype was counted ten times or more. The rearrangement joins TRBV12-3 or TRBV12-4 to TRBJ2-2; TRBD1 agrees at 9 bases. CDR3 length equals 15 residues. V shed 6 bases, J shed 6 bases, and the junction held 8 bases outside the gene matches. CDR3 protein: CASSSGQGLAGELFF. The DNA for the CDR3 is TGTGCCAGCAGCAGTGGACAGGGGTTAGCCGGGGAGCTGTTTTTT.

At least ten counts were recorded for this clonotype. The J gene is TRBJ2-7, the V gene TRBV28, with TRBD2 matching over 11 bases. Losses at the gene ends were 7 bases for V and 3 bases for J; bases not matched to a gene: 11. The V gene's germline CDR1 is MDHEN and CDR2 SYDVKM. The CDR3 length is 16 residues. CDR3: CASNMGLAESNYEQYF. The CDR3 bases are TGTGCCAGCAATATGGGACTAGCGGAGAGTAACTACGAGCAGTACTTC.

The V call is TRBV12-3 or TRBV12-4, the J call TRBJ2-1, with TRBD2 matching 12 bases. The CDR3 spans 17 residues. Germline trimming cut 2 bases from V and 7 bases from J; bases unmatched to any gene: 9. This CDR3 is CASSLIRASGRVNEQFF. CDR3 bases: TGTGCCAGCAGTTTAATTCGGGCTAGCGGGAGGGTTAATGAGCAGTTCTTC.

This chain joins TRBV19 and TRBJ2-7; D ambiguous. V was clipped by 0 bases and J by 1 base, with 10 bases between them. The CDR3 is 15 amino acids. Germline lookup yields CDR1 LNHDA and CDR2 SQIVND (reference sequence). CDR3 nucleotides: TGTGCCAGTAGTATAGATTTTTCCGGTTCCTACGAGCAGTACTTC. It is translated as CASSIDFSGSYEQYF.

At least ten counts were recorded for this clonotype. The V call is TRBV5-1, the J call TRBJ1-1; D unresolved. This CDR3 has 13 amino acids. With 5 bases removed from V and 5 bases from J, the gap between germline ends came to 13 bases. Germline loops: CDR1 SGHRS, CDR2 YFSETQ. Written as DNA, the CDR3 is TGCGCCAGCAGGGGCCCCCCGGGGACTGAAGCTTTCTTT. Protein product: CASRGPPGTEAFF.

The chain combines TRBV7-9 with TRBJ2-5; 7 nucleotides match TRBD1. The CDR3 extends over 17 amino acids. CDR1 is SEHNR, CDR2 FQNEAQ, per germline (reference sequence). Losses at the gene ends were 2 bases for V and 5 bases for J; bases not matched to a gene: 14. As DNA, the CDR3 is TGTGCCAGCAGCTTACGCGAACGGACAGGTCCGGGGGAGACCCAGTACTTC. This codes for CASSLRERTGPGETQYF.

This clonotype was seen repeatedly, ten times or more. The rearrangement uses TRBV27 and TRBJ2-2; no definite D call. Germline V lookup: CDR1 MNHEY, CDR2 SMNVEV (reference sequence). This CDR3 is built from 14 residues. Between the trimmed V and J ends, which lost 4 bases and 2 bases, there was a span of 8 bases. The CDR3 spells CASSSGVNTGELFF. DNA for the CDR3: TGTGCCAGCAGTTCTGGGGTAAACACCGGGGAGCTGTTTTTT.

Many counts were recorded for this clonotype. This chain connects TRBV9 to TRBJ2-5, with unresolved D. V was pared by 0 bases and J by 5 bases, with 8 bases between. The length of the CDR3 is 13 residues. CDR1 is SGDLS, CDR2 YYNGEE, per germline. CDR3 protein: CASSVAVSETQYF. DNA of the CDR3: TGTGCCAGCAGCGTAGCTGTATCTGAGACCCAGTACTTC.

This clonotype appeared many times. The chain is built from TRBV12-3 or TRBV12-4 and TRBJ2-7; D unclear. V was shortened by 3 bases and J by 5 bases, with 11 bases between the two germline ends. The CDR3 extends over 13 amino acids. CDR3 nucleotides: TGTGCCAGCAGTTTGGGCAGAACCGACGAGCAGTACTTC. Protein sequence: CASSLGRTDEQYF.

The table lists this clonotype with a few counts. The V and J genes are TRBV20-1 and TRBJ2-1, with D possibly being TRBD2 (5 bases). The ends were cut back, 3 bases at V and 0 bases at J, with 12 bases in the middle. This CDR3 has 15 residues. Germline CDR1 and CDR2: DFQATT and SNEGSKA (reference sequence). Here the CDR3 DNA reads TGCAGTGCTAGCGGGGTGGGGAGCTCCTACAATGAGCAGTTCTTC. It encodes CSASGVGSSYNEQFF.

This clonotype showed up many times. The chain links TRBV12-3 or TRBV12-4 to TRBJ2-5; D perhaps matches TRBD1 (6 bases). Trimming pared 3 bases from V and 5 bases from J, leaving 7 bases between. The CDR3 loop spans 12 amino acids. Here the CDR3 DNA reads TGTGCCAGCAGTTTCACAGGGGAGACCCAGTACTTC. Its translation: CASSFTGETQYF.

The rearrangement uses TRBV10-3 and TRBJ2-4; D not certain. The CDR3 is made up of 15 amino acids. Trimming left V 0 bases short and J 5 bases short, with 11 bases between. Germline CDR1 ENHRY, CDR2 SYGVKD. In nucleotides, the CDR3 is TGTGCCATCAGTGAGTCGTATGGTGCGGAAAACATTCAGTACTTC. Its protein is CAISESYGAENIQYF.

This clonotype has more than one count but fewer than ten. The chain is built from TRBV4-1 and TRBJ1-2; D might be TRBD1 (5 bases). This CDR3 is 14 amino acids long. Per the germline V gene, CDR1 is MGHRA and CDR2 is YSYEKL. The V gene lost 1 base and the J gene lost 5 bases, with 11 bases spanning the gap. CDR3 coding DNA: TGCGCCAGCAGCCAAGTGGGGACGAGTTATGGCTACACCTTC. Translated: CASSQVGTSYGYTF.

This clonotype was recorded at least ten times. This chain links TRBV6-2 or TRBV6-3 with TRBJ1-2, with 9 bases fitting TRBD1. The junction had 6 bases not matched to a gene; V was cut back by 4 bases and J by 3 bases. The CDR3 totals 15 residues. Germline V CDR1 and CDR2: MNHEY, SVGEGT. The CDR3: CASSSGDRDDYGYTF. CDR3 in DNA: TGTGCCAGCAGTTCCGGGGACAGGGATGACTATGGCTACACCTTC.

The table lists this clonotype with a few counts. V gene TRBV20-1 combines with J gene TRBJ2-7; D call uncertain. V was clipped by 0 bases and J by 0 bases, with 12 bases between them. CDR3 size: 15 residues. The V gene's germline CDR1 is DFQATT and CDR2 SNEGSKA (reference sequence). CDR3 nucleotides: TGCAGTGCTAGAGATCGAAACGGGTTCTCCTACGAGCAGTACTTC. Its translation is CSARDRNGFSYEQYF.

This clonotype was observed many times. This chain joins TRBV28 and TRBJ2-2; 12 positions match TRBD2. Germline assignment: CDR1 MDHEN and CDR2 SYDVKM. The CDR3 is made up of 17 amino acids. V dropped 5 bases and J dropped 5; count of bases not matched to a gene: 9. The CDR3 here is CASSPGTSGPRTGELFF. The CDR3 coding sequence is TGTGCCAGCAGTCCCGGGACTAGCGGGCCAAGGACCGGGGAGCTGTTTTTT.

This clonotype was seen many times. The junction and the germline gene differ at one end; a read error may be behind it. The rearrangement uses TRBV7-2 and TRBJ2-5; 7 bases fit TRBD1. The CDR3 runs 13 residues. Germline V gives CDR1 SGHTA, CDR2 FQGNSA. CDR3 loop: CASSLGGKETQYF. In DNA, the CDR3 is TGTGCCAGCAGTTTAGGGGGCAAGGAGACCCAGTACTTC.

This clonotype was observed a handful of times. The DNA for the CDR3 is TGCAGCGCGTCTAAGAGTAACACTGAAGCTTTCTTT. This translates into CSASKSNTEAFF. The chain has TRBV20-1 and TRBJ1-1; D gene uncertain. Germline V gene sequence: CDR1 DFQATT, CDR2 SNEGSKA (reference sequence). The CDR3 runs to 12 residues.

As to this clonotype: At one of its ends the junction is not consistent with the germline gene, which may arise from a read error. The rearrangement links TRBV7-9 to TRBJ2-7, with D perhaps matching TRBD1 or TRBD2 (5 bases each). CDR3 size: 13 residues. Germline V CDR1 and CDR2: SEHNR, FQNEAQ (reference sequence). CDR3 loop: CASNLSGGYEQYF. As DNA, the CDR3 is TGTGCCAGCAACTTATCTGGGGGCTACGAGCAGTACTTC.